This T cell receptor beta chain emerged from a study of shared clonotypes between healthy human individuals. Here immunoSEQ multiplex PCR was the method, and the copy in TCRdb shows in-frame clones only, minus some. The table lists roughly 2.5 million clones, roughly 92% of them singletons. The germline gives CDR1 SQVTM, CDR2 ANQGSEA. With 8 bases clipped from V and 4 bases from J, the junction kept 3 bases outside the gene matches. CDR3 length: 12 residues. This clone was counted once. This clonotype was sampled from a young man in good health. The gene calls are TRBV29-1 and TRBJ2-3; 10 bases are a match to TRBD1. Material for sequencing was naive CD4+ T cells sorted from blood. Subset: CD45RA+ positively selected. In DNA, the CDR3 is TGCAGCCACGGACAGGGGGCAGATACGCAGTATTTT. Its protein is CSHGQGADTQYF.